This section outlines one T cell receptor beta chain sequence together with its context. The entry originates in a study of OX40 agonist ivuxolimab in advanced cancers. At the level of the study: Hepatocellular carcinoma, melanoma, renal cell or head and neck cancer affected the dose-escalation patients.

Assay used: immunoSEQ multiplex PCR; TCRdb lists only in-frame clones, some missing. The repertoire consists of roughly 48,000 clones, with 65% to 85% occurring once and the leading ten covering over 1%. This CDR3 spans 16 amino acids. After removal of 3 bases from V and 1 base from J, the junction contained 5 bases not matched to a gene. Germline CDR1 reads LNHDA; CDR2 reads SQIVND (reference sequence). Sequencing was performed on CD4+ or CD8+ T cells sorted from blood, taken in a trial of the OX40 agonist ivuxolimab. V and J are TRBV19 and TRBJ2-1, with 8 bases identical to TRBD2. The clonotype was recovered from an adult with an advanced solid tumor such as melanoma, head and neck, liver or kidney cancer. The CDR3 region is CASSISPSGSYNEQFF. The CDR3 DNA reads as TGTGCCAGTAGTATTTCGCCTAGCGGGTCCTACAATGAGCAGTTCTTC. The complete variable domain, with remaining parts taken from reference TRBV19 and TRBJ2-1, reads DGGITQSPKYLFRKEGQNVTLSCEQNLNHDAMYWYRQDPGQGLRLIYYSQIVNDFQKGDIAEGYSVSREKKESFPLTVTSAQKNPTAFYLCASSISPSGSYNEQFFGPGTRLTVL.